The clone carrying this T cell receptor beta chain has only one observation. This record belongs to a study of blood T cell repertoires in COVID-19. The germline CDR1 and CDR2 sequences are SEHNR and FQNEAQ (reference sequence). The CDR3 extends over 15 amino acids. V lost 5 bases to trimming and J lost 2 bases, with 14 bases between them. TCRdb keeps only in-frame clones here, not all; method: immunoSEQ multiplex PCR. The sample gives hundreds of thousands of clones, roughly 89% of which show up once; around 9% is in the top ten. The receptor was isolated from a woman aged 25 to 45 who had recovered from COVID-19. V gene TRBV7-9 combines with J gene TRBJ2-3; D possibly corresponds to TRBD2 (6 bases). The sequenced sample consisted of PBMCs or T cells enriched from blood (not recorded which). CDR3 sequence reads: CASSPTGVDTDTQYF. In DNA form, the CDR3 reads TGTGCCAGCAGCCCTACGGGGGTCGACACAGATACGCAGTATTTT.